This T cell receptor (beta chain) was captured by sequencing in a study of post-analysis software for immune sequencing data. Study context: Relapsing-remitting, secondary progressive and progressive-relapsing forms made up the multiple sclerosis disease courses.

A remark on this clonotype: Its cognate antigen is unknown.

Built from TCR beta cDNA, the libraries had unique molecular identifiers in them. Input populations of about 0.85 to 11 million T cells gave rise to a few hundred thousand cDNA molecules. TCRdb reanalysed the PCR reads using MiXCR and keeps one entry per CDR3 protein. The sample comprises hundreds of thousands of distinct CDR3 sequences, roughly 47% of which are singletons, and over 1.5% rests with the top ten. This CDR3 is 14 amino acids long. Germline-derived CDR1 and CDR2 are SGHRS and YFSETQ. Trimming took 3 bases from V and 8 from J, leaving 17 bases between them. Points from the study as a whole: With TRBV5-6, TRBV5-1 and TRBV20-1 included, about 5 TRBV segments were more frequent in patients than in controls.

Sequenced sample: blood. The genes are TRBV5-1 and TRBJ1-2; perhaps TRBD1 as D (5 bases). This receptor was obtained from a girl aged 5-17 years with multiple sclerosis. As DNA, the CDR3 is TGCGCCAGCAGCTGGGAAGGGGATAGTTCCGGCTACACCTTC. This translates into CASSWEGDSSGYTF. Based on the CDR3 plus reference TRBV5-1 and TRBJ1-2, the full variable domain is KAGVTQTPRYLIKTRGQQVTLSCSPISGHRSVSWYQQTPGQGLQFLFEYFSETQRNKGNFPGRFSGRQFSNSRSEMNVSTLELGDSALYLCASSWEGDSSGYTFGSGTRLTVV.